The source of this T cell receptor beta chain is a study of cytotoxic CD8 clonotypes in ibrutinib-treated CLL. The protocol was immunoSEQ multiplex PCR, while the TCRdb copy is restricted to in-frame clones and leaves out a portion. In the table there are more than 300,000 clones, about 77% of which are singletons. CDR1 SGHRS and CDR2 YFSETQ come from the germline V gene. This CDR3 is built from 15 residues. The J segment lost 4 bases and the V segment lost 3 bases, leaving 4 bases of the junction unmatched. The receptor comes from a human donor with chronic lymphocytic leukemia. This specimen was PBMCs, taken before ibrutinib treatment. The rearrangement uses TRBV5-1 and TRBJ2-5, with TRBD2 matching over 12 bases. The CDR3 nucleotides are TGCGCCAGCAGCTCCACGGGACTAGCGGGAGAGACCCAGTACTTC. Its translation: CASSSTGLAGETQYF.